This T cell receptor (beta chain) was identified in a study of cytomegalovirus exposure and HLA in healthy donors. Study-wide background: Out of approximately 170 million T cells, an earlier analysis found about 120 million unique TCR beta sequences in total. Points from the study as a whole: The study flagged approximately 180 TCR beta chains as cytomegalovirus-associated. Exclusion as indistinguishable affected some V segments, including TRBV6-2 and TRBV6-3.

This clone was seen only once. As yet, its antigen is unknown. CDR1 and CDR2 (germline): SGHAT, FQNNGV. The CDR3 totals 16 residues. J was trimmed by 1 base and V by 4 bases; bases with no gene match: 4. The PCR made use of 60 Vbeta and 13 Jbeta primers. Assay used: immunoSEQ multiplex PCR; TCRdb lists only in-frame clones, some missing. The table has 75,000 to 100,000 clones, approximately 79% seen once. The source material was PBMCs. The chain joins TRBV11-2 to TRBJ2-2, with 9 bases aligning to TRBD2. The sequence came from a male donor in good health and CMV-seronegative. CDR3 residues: CASSWASGKNTGELFF. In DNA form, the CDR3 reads TGTGCCAGCAGCTGGGCTAGCGGGAAGAACACCGGGGAGCTGTTTTTT.